The sequence of this TCR beta chain was determined in a study of radiation and T cells in renal cell carcinoma. Time point meaning: blood 4 weeks post-SBRT, at nephrectomy. The treatment denotes: 15 Gy SBRT to primary tumor, nephrectomy 4 weeks later. Nephrectomy followed 15 Gy stereotactic body radiation by 4 weeks. Only in-frame clones appear in the TCRdb table, and some are missing; sequencing was by immunoSEQ multiplex PCR. The sample has roughly 86,000 clones; 70% to 90% are singletons. The receptor was isolated from a middle-aged man with renal cell carcinoma. The specimen comprised blood, sampled from a patient whose treatment included radiotherapy and nephrectomy.

The CDR3 here is CACIAGWSSYNEQFF. The CDR3 DNA sequence: TGTGCCTGTATAGCGGGGTGGAGCTCCTACAATGAGCAGTTCTTC. The chain employs TRBV30 and TRBJ2-1, with 8 nucleotides matching TRBD2. Per the germline V gene, CDR1 is GTSNPN and CDR2 is SVGIG (reference sequence). V shed 6 bases and J 0 bases; nucleotides not matched to a gene: 7. This CDR3 contains 15 residues.